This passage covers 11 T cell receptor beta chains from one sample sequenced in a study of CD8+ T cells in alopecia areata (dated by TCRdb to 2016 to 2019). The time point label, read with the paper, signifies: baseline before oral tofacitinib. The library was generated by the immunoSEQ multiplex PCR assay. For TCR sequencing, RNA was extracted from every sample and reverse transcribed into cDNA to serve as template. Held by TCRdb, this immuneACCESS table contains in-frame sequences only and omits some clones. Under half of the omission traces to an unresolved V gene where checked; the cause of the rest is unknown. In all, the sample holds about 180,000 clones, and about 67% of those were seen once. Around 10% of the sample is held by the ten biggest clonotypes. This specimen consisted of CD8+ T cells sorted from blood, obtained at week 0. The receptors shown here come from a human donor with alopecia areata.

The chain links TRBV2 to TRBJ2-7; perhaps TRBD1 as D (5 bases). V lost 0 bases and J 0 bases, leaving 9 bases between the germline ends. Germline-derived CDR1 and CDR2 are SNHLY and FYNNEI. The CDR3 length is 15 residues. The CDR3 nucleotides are TGTGCCAGCAGTGAAGCTCCCAGGGTCTCCTACGAGCAGTACTTC. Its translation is CASSEAPRVSYEQYF.

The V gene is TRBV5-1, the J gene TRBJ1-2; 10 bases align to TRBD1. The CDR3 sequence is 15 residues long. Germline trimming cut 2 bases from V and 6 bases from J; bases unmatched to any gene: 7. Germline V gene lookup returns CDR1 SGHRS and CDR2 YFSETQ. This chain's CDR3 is CASSFYYGTGDGYTF. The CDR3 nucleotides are TGCGCCAGCAGCTTTTACTACGGGACAGGGGATGGCTACACCTTC.

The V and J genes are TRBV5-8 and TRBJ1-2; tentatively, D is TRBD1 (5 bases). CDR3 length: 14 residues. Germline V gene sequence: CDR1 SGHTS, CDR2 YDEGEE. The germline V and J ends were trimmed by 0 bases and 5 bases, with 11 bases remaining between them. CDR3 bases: TGTGCCAGCAGCTTGGGTCCGACAGCTTATGGCTACACCTTC. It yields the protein CASSLGPTAYGYTF.

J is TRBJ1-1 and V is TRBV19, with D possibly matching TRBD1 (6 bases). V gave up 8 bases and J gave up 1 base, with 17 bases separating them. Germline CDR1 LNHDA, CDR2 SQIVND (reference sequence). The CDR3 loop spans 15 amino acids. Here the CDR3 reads CASAAKGGWNTEAFF. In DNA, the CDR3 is TGTGCCAGTGCGGCCAAGGGGGGGTGGAACACTGAAGCTTTCTTT.

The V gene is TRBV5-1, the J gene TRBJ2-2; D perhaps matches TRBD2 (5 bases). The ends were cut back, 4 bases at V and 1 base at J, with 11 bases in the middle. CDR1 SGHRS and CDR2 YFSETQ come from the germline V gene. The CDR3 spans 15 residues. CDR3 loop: CASSPDYWNTGELFF. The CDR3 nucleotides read TGCGCCAGCAGCCCAGACTACTGGAACACCGGGGAGCTGTTTTTT. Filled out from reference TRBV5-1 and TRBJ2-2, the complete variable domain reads KAGVTQTPRYLIKTRGQQVTLSCSPISGHRSVSWYQQTPGQGLQFLFEYFSETQRNKGNFPGRFSGRQFSNSRSEMNVSTLELGDSALYLCASSPDYWNTGELFFGEGSRLTVL.

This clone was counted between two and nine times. The CDR3 spells CSVSLGGNTEAFF. CDR3 nucleotide sequence: TGCAGCGTCAGCCTCGGAGGGAACACTGAAGCTTTCTTT. The chain links TRBV29-1 to TRBJ1-1; no firm D call. The CDR3 spans 13 residues. The V and J ends lost 6 bases and 1 base respectively, with 12 bases between them. Germline V gene sequence: CDR1 SQVTM, CDR2 ANQGSEA.

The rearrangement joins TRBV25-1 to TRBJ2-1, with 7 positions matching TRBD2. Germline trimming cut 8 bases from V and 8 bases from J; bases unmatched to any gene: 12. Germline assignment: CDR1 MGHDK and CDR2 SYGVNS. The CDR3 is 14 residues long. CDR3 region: CASGGGRGIDEQFF. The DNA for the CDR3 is TGTGCCAGCGGAGGAGGGCGGGGGATCGATGAGCAGTTCTTC.

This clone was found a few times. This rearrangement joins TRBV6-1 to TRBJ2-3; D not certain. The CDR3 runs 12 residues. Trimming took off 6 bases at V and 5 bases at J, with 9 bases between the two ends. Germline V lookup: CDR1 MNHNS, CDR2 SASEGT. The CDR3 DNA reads TGTGCCAGCAGGCGGTTAGGAGATACGCAGTATTTT. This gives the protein CASRRLGDTQYF.

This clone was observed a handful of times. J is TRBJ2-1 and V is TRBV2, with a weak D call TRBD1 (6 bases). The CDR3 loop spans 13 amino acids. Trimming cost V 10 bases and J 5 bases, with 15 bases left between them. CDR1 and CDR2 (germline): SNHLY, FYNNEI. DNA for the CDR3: TGTGCCATTCACGGGACACTCGACAATGAGCAGTTCTTC. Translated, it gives CAIHGTLDNEQFF.

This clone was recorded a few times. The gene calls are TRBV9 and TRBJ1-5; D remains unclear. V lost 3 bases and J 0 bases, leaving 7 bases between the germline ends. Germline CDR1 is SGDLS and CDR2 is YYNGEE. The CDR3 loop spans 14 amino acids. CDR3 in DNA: TGTGCCAGCAGCGAAGCATTTAGCAATCAGCCCCAGCATTTT. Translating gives CASSEAFSNQPQHF.

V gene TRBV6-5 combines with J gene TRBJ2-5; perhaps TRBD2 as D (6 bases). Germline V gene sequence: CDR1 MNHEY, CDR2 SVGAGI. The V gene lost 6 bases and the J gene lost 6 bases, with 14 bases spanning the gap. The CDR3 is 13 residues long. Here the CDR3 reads CASSPAGIQTQYF. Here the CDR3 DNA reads TGTGCCAGCAGCCCGGCGGGAATTCAGACCCAGTACTTC.